This T cell receptor (beta chain) was sequenced for a study of T cells in localized non-small cell lung cancer (TCRdb year 2020). About the study as a whole: T cell repertoires of more than 200 early-stage NSCLC patients were analyzed, with tumors being compared against uninvolved tumor-adjacent lungs. The cohort comprised a few hundred treatment-naïve NSCLC patients with resected, localized lung tumors. A mean age of approximately 66 years was recorded for the NSCLC patients, of whom under 150 were male and about a hundred were female.

By its share of the sample, this clone is medium-sized (0.01 to 0.1%). Its antigen is still unknown. There are no base qualities to consult, and no much larger clone falls within one base. Points the paper makes about the study in general: The highest T cell clonality was observed in uninvolved tumor-adjacent lung, where clonality exceeded that of tumor, suggesting that antigenic responses were more focused in uninvolved tumor-adjacent lung. Longer overall survival was associated with higher T cell density in blood, whereas shorter survival was associated with higher clonality in adjacent lung. Of the top 100 tumor clones, a median of 57 were detected in paired uninvolved adjacent lung; under 30 were also among that lung's top 100. Since the design was exploratory, TCR variables were selected using unadjusted p-values with no false-discovery rate correction. Because multi-region tumor sequencing was not done, intratumor heterogeneity could not be ruled out.

TCR beta CDR3 regions were sequenced from DNA using the immunoSEQ Assay. Processing in the source paper ran as follows. T cell density was computed as TCR beta template counts normalized to usable DNA estimated by amplifying housekeeping genes. Using the preseqR package, richness was estimated by extrapolating to 120,000 templates for tissue samples and 400,000 templates for PBMC samples. Clonality was taken to be one minus Pielou's evenness. Tissue-enriched TCRs were identified by differential abundance testing using productive amino-acid clonotypes, minimum total count 5 and alpha 0.1. Repertoire overlap between compartments was quantified with the Jaccard Index and Morisita Overlap Index. TCR beta CDR3s were clustered by GLIPH together with public tetramer-defined viral CDR3s, and at least three viral sequences plus V-gene enrichment were required for viral motifs. TCRdb obtained this table from immuneACCESS and retained in-frame rearrangements with V and J assigned. These tables miss some clones; where compared with another copy, unresolved V genes account for less than half of the shortfall, and the remainder is unexplained. Clone size and V and J calls were adopted from that table, with D and trimming inferred from the DNA. The sample yields roughly 40,000 clones; approximately 83% were counted once. The ten biggest clones cover 7% to 8.5% of the sample.

V has 3 bases trimmed and J has 6 bases trimmed; junction bases matching no gene number 5. Per the germline V gene, MGHDK is the CDR1 and SYGVNS is the CDR2. From the cysteine through the phenylalanine, the CDR3 covers 14 amino acids. This entry keeps only the CDR3 DNA: 42 bases, framed from base 1. At diagnosis, peripheral blood, uninvolved tumor-adjacent lung and tumor were collected and were preserved as a mix of fresh-frozen and FFPE material. For TCR repertoire profiling, blood samples were analyzed in the form of peripheral blood mononuclear cells. The receptor was isolated from a man aged 35-75 years with stage II lung adenocarcinoma. The chain is assembled from TRBV25-1 and TRBJ2-1, and TRBD2 aligns with 7 junction nucleotides. The sample consisted of PBMCs, taken before any cancer treatment. The DNA reads TGTGCCAGCAGTGACCTCACTAGCGTCAATGAGCAGTTCTTC. Translation gives CASSDLTSVNEQFF. With all but the CDR3 taken from the reference TRBV25-1 and TRBJ2-1 genes, the full variable domain is: EADIYQTPRYLVIGTGKKITLECSQTMGHDKMYWYQQDPGMELHLIHYSYGVNSTEKGDLSSESTVSRIRTEHFPLTLESARPSHTSQYLCASSDLTSVNEQFFGPGTRLTVL.